The 26 T cell receptor beta chains below come from one sample, sequenced in a study of long-term antiretroviral therapy in people with HIV (dated by TCRdb to 2021 to 2024). Sequencing of the TRB variable region was done with the immunoSEQ hsTCRB v3.0 assay at survey level resolution. The immuneACCESS repertoire file appears here via TCRdb, limited to in-frame rearrangements. These files lack a portion of the clones; in checked studies, under half of the deficit traces to unresolved V genes, and the cause of the others is not known. This sample lists about 24,000 clones; about 80% were detected once. The ten largest account for about 5% of the sample. The starting material was unsorted PBMCs, obtained 0.7 years before starting antiretroviral therapy. All receptors derive from a man aged 30-40 years with HIV.

The chain employs TRBV4-3 and TRBJ2-1, with a possible D match to TRBD2 (6 bases). This CDR3 contains 15 residues. From germline, CDR1 is LGHNA and CDR2 YSLEER. Between the trimmed V and J ends, which lost 0 bases and 4 bases, there was a span of 10 bases. The CDR3 here is CASSQEGGGYNEQFF. CDR3 bases: TGCGCCAGCAGCCAAGAGGGGGGTGGGTACAATGAGCAGTTCTTC.

The chain links TRBV7-2 to TRBJ2-1, with 15 bases lining up with TRBD2. Germline assignment: CDR1 SGHTA and CDR2 FQGNSA. J was trimmed by 6 bases and V by 7 bases; bases with no gene match: 4. This CDR3 comprises 15 residues. Here the CDR3 reads CASKGLAGGANEQFF. In nucleotides, the CDR3 is TGTGCCAGCAAGGGACTAGCGGGAGGAGCCAATGAGCAGTTCTTC.

The chain is built from TRBV27 and TRBJ1-2; the D gene is possibly TRBD1 (6 bases). The CDR3 spans 14 residues. Trimming left V 2 bases short and J 2 bases short, with 9 bases between. CDR1 and CDR2 (germline): MNHEY, SMNVEV (reference sequence). The CDR3 nucleotides are TGTGCCAGCAGTTTAAGGGGGGTCAACTATGGCTACACCTTC. Translated: CASSLRGVNYGYTF.

V and J are TRBV2 and TRBJ2-3, with a tentative D call TRBD1 (6 bases). The CDR3 sequence is 14 residues long. Germline V lookup: CDR1 SNHLY, CDR2 FYNNEI. V lost 4 bases and J 8 bases, leaving 16 bases between the germline ends. CDR3: CASSAGQNLGTQYF. The CDR3 DNA follows: TGTGCCAGCAGTGCCGGACAGAATTTAGGTACGCAGTATTTT.

This clone was seen just once. The V and J genes are TRBV5-1 and TRBJ2-2; D ambiguous. The CDR3 contains 16 residues. The germline V gene has CDR1 SGHRS and CDR2 YFSETQ. V lost 2 bases to trimming and J lost 4 bases, with 15 bases between them. In DNA form, the CDR3 reads TGCGCCAGCAGCTTCCGAGGTCAGGCAGGCACCGGGGAGCTGTTTTTT. Translating gives CASSFRGQAGTGELFF.

V and J are TRBV5-4 and TRBJ2-3; D gene ambiguous. Germline V gene data show CDR1 as SGHNT and CDR2 as YYREEE (reference sequence). The CDR3 totals 13 residues. V gave up 4 bases and J gave up 2 bases, with 8 bases separating them. CDR3 nucleotide sequence: TGTGCCAGCAGCCTCCGCGCCACAGATACGCAGTATTTT. Protein sequence: CASSLRATDTQYF.

The V and J genes are TRBV27 and TRBJ2-1, with TRBD2 matching 14 bases. The germline CDR1 and CDR2 sequences are MNHEY and SMNVEV (reference sequence). The CDR3 covers 17 residues. V trimming: 7 bases; J trimming: 7 bases; junction bases outside the gene matches: 12. The CDR3 is CASTPGTSGSGRNEQFF. CDR3 sequence (DNA): TGTGCCAGCACCCCTGGGACTAGCGGGAGCGGACGGAATGAGCAGTTCTTC.

This clone was recorded only once. This chain uses TRBV7-9 with TRBJ2-5, with 7 bases aligning to TRBD1. Germline loops: CDR1 SEHNR, CDR2 FQNEAQ (reference sequence). The CDR3 extends over 13 amino acids. The V and J ends lost 5 bases and 5 bases, in that order; junction bases with no gene match: 5. The CDR3: CASSPGQYETQYF. DNA for the CDR3: TGTGCCAGCAGCCCGGGACAGTACGAGACCCAGTACTTC.

V gene TRBV7-9 combines with J gene TRBJ1-3, with TRBD1 as a possible D gene (6 bases). The CDR3 sequence is 15 residues long. V lost 5 bases to trimming and J lost 3 bases, with 14 bases between them. The germline gives CDR1 SEHNR, CDR2 FQNEAQ (reference sequence). The CDR3 sequence is CASSESRGRGNTIYF. CDR3 DNA: TGTGCCAGCAGCGAAAGCAGGGGTCGTGGAAACACCATATATTTT.

This clone appeared a few times. The V call is TRBV19, the J call TRBJ2-1; the match to TRBD2 covers 9 bases. The CDR3 has 18 residues. Per germline, CDR1 LNHDA and CDR2 SQIVND (reference sequence). Trimming cost V 2 bases and J 4 bases; bases outside gene matches: 12. The DNA for the CDR3 is TGTGCCAGTAGTATAAGGACTCTATTAGCGGGAGCTTACAATGAGCAGTTCTTC. Translating gives CASSIRTLLAGAYNEQFF.

This clone occurred once. V gene TRBV27 combines with J gene TRBJ2-3, with TRBD2 identical over 8 bases. The CDR3 contains 13 residues. The J segment lost 6 bases and the V segment lost 8 bases, leaving 7 bases of the junction unmatched. The germline CDR1 and CDR2 sequences are MNHEY and SMNVEV (reference sequence). The CDR3 DNA reads TGTGCCAGCCTTCCCTTAGCGGGGGATACGCAGTATTTT. Translating gives CASLPLAGDTQYF.

The rearrangement joins TRBV19 to TRBJ1-1; the D is unclear. CDR1 is LNHDA and CDR2 is SQIVND in the germline V gene (reference sequence). This CDR3 is 14 amino acids long. V was shortened by 0 bases and J by 7 bases, with 12 bases between the two germline ends. CDR3 nucleotide sequence: TGTGCCAGTAGTATAGAAGCTGGCGATTTTGAAGCTTTCTTT. Protein product: CASSIEAGDFEAFF.

The V and J genes are TRBV27 and TRBJ2-2; 9 bases fit TRBD1. The V and J ends lost 4 bases and 5 bases, in that order; junction bases with no gene match: 5. From germline, CDR1 is MNHEY and CDR2 SMNVEV (reference sequence). The CDR3 has 15 residues. The CDR3 DNA reads as TGTGCCAGCAGTTCCCCCGGGACAGGGACCGGGGAGCTGTTTTTT. Its translation: CASSSPGTGTGELFF.

The V and J genes are TRBV7-2 and TRBJ2-5, with D possibly TRBD1 on 6 matching bases. Per the germline V gene, CDR1 is SGHTA and CDR2 is FQGNSA. Trimming took 5 bases from V and 8 from J, leaving 9 bases between them. This CDR3 is 11 amino acids long. The CDR3 loop reads CASSQGGTQYF. In nucleotides, the CDR3 is TGTGCCAGCAGCCAAGGGGGAACCCAGTACTTC.

J is TRBJ2-7 and V is TRBV7-9, with 12 bases that match TRBD2. The CDR3 contains 14 residues. With V trimmed by 6 bases and J by 5 bases, 5 bases remained unmatched. Germline loops: CDR1 SEHNR, CDR2 FQNEAQ (reference sequence). The CDR3 sequence is CASSLAGGPNEQYF. In nucleotides, the CDR3 is TGTGCCAGCAGTCTAGCGGGAGGGCCGAACGAGCAGTACTTC.

This clone occurred a few times. V is TRBV5-6 and J is TRBJ1-3, with a weak D call TRBD1 (5 bases). CDR1 is SGHDT, CDR2 YYEEEE, per germline. The CDR3 length is 14 residues. Trimming pared 4 bases from V and 0 bases from J, leaving 8 bases between. The CDR3 nucleotides read TGTGCCAGCAGCCCCGACAGCTCTGGAAACACCATATATTTT. Translated, it gives CASSPDSSGNTIYF.

The chain uses TRBV7-7 and TRBJ2-3; TRBD1 aligns across 9 bases. Germline CDR1 reads SSHAT; CDR2 reads FNYEAQ (reference sequence). The CDR3 is 14 residues long. With V trimmed by 3 bases and J by 3 bases, 1 base remained unmatched. The CDR3 nucleotides are TGTGCCAGCAGCTTGGACAGGGGAACAGATACGCAGTATTTT. This encodes CASSLDRGTDTQYF.

This chain's CDR3 is CASRPGGYGYTF. The CDR3 region has the DNA TGTGCCAGCAGGCCAGGGGGATATGGCTACACCTTC. The chain is built from TRBV28 and TRBJ1-2; 7 bases map to TRBD1. Germline V gene lookup returns CDR1 MDHEN and CDR2 SYDVKM. The junction had 3 bases not matched to a gene; V was cut back by 6 bases and J by 5 bases. CDR3 length: 12 amino acids.

The CDR3 nucleotides are TGCGCCAGCAGCCGACGACTAGCGGGGGACACCGGGGAGCTGTTTTTT. Amino acids: CASSRRLAGDTGELFF. The chain links TRBV4-1 to TRBJ2-2; TRBD2 matches at 12 bases. The CDR3 is 16 residues long. The J segment lost 3 bases and the V segment lost 4 bases, leaving 3 bases of the junction unmatched. CDR1 and CDR2 (germline): MGHRA, YSYEKL.

This chain joins TRBV5-1 and TRBJ2-1, with a tentative D call TRBD1 (6 bases). Germline V CDR1 and CDR2: SGHRS, YFSETQ. Between the trimmed V and J ends, which lost 3 bases and 7 bases, there was a span of 14 bases. The CDR3 runs to 14 residues. CDR3 DNA sequence: TGCGCCAGCAGCTCTGACGGACAGTCTAATGAGCAGTTCTTC. It codes for CASSSDGQSNEQFF.

The chain links TRBV10-3 to TRBJ1-1; unclear D gene. CDR1 and CDR2 (germline): ENHRY, SYGVKD. V dropped 7 bases and J dropped 0 bases, with 12 bases sitting between them. This CDR3 spans 14 amino acids. The DNA for the CDR3 is TGTGCCATCAACCCAAATGGGGTGAACACTGAAGCTTTCTTT. Encoded protein: CAINPNGVNTEAFF.

The J gene is TRBJ2-2, the V gene TRBV28; D gene uncertain. The germline V and J ends were trimmed by 3 bases and 8 bases, with 10 bases remaining between them. The germline CDR1 and CDR2 sequences are MDHEN and SYDVKM. This CDR3 is 13 amino acids long. The CDR3 DNA is TGTGCCAGCAGTTTTCTCCCGACAGGGGAGCTGTTTTTT. Translated: CASSFLPTGELFF.

V usage is TRBV7-2 and J usage is TRBJ2-1, with D maybe TRBD1 (6 bases). Between the trimmed V and J ends, which lost 1 base and 9 bases, there was a span of 19 bases. The CDR3 length is 16 residues. CDR1 is SGHTA and CDR2 is FQGNSA in the germline V gene. In nucleotides, the CDR3 is TGTGCCAGCAGCTTAGTGACAGGTCTCCGGTTCGGTGAGCAGTTCTTC. This gives the protein CASSLVTGLRFGEQFF.

This chain uses TRBV13 with TRBJ2-7; D assignment may be TRBD1 or TRBD2 (5 bases each). The CDR3 totals 16 residues. The germline CDR1 and CDR2 sequences are PRHDT and FYEKMQ (reference sequence). The germline V and J ends were trimmed by 0 bases and 1 base, with 13 bases remaining between them. The CDR3 region is CASSLGPGARSYEQYF. CDR3 bases: TGTGCCAGCAGCTTAGGGCCCGGGGCGAGATCCTACGAGCAGTACTTC.

The rearrangement uses TRBV19 and TRBJ1-1; D ambiguous. Trimming left V 8 bases short and J 1 base short, with 8 bases between. Per germline, CDR1 LNHDA and CDR2 SQIVND (reference sequence). The CDR3 is 12 amino acids. Here the CDR3 DNA reads TGTGCCAGTTCATACCCGAACACTGAAGCTTTCTTT. Its protein product is CASSYPNTEAFF.

The V gene is TRBV6-1, the J gene TRBJ1-2, with D possibly TRBD1 on 6 matching bases. The length of the CDR3 is 14 residues. Between the trimmed V and J ends, which lost 7 bases and 2 bases, there was a span of 14 bases. Germline CDR1 reads MNHNS; CDR2 reads SASEGT. The CDR3 is CASTTRGENYGYTF. The CDR3 DNA reads as TGTGCCAGCACCACCAGGGGAGAAAACTATGGCTACACCTTC.